This T cell receptor beta chain came from a study of blood T cell repertoires in COVID-19. Study context: Specimens from acute and convalescent COVID-19 originated in the United States, Italy and Spain. Sample material is recorded as cDNA or gDNA derived from T cells, B-cell-depleted T cells, or PBMCs.

As handled by the study authors: Amplification with reference gene primers provided the estimates of nucleated cell counts. Profiling relied on immunoSEQ multiplex PCR, and the TCRdb table lists in-frame clones only, not all of them. Clone size and V and J calls were adopted from that table, with D and trimming inferred from the DNA. Among about 23,000 clones listed, 80% to 90% were seen once. V shed 3 bases and J shed 2 bases, with 22 bases lying between them. The CDR3 consists of 18 residues. Germline loops: CDR1 MRHNA, CDR2 SNTAGT. The sample was peripheral blood. The chain links TRBV6-4 to TRBJ1-2; a weak D match, TRBD1 (5 bases). This sequence originates from a woman aged 80 or over with active COVID-19. CDR3 amino acids: CASSENPGGRLGNYGYTF. The CDR3 DNA is TGTGCCAGCAGTGAAAATCCCGGGGGGAGATTAGGGAACTATGGCTACACCTTC.